This T cell receptor beta chain is drawn from a study of OX40 agonist ivuxolimab in advanced cancers. Background on the study: An agonistic human IgG2 monoclonal antibody against OX40 (CD134) was given. One patient with hepatocellular carcinoma and two with cutaneous melanoma, three in all, had partial responses.

Trimming cost V 1 base and J 7 bases, with 7 bases left between them. Looked up from germline, CDR1 is LGHNA and CDR2 is YNFKEQ. The CDR3 runs to 13 residues. Assay used: immunoSEQ multiplex PCR; TCRdb lists only in-frame clones, some missing. Of about 77,000 clones listed, roughly 89% are singletons. This clone was counted ten times or more. Other DNA sequences in the sample encode the same CDR3. The J gene is TRBJ1-4, the V gene TRBV4-2; D not resolved. The receptor comes from an adult with an advanced solid tumor such as melanoma, head and neck, liver or kidney cancer. The input for sequencing was CD4+ or CD8+ T cells sorted from blood, taken in a trial of the OX40 agonist ivuxolimab. CDR3 in amino acids: CASSQVAGEKLFF. CDR3 in DNA: TGTGCCAGCAGCCAAGTAGCTGGTGAAAAACTGTTTTTT.